This T cell receptor (beta chain) was retrieved from a study of T-cell reconstitution after alpha-beta-depleted transplantation in children. General study points: Alpha-beta T cells present about two months after transplant were reported to originate from several hundred expanded graft clones. Elevated TCRbeta diversity at day 60 was traced, in some patients, to surviving recipient T cells and thymic progenitors.

This CDR3 is built from 12 residues. CDR1 and CDR2 (germline): MNHEY, SVGEGT. V gave up 2 bases and J gave up 10 bases, with 11 bases separating them. Molecular barcoding with unique molecular identifiers was used for the TCRbeta library. From the PCR reads, TCRdb called clonotypes with MiXCR, one entry per CDR3 protein. This sample has about a million distinct CDR3 sequences, with roughly 29% found just once. In the case of this clonotype: Its antigen remains unidentified.

This TCR derives from a boy younger than two who had a stem cell transplant for SCID, so the T cells may come from the graft donor. V usage is TRBV6-2 or TRBV6-3 and J usage is TRBJ1-2, with D possibly being TRBD1 (6 bases). The specimen was PBMCs, mostly from graft donor cells, collected 360 days after TCRalphabeta/CD19-depleted stem cell transplant. The CDR3 sequence: CASSYPDRVYTF. CDR3 DNA: TGTGCCAGCAGTTACCCGGACAGAGTCTACACCTTC.